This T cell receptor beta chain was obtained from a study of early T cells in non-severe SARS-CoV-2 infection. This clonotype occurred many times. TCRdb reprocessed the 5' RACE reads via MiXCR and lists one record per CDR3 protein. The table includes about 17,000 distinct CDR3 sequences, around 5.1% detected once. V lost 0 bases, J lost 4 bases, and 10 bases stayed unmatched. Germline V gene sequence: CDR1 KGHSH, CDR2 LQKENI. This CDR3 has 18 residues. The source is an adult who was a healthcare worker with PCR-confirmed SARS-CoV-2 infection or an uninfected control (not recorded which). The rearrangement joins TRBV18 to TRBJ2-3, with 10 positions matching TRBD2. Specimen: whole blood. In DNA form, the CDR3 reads TGTGCCAGCTCACCACCGCTCCTGCCAGCGGGAGGGGCAGATACGCAGTATTTT. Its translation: CASSPPLLPAGGADTQYF.